This record concerns one T cell receptor beta chain sequence. The V end was cut by 4 bases, the J end by 5 bases, with 11 bases between. Germline CDR1 reads LNHDA; CDR2 reads SQIVND (reference sequence). This CDR3 comprises 13 residues. The assay was immunoSEQ multiplex PCR, and TCRdb's table has in-frame clones only and misses some. This sample carries 110,000 to 150,000 clones, over 85% of them seen once, and the ten largest clones take about 5.1%. This sample is part of a study of T cell responses to AZD1222 COVID-19 vaccine. The V gene is TRBV19, the J gene TRBJ1-1; D possibly corresponds to TRBD1 (6 bases). This sample comprised peripheral blood, obtained on day 0 of AZD1222 vaccination. The receptor comes from an adult in good health. CDR3 nucleotide sequence: TGTGCCAGTAGTAGGGGGCTGGGTACTGAAGCTTTCTTT. Its translation is CASSRGLGTEAFF.